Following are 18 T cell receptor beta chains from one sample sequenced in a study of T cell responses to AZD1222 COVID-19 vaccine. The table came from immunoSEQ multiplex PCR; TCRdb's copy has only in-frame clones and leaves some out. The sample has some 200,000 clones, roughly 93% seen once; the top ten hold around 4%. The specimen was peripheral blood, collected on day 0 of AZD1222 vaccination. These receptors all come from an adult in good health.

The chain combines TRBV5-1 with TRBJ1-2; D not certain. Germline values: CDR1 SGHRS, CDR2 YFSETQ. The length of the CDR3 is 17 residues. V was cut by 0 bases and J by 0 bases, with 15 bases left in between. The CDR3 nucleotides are TGCGCCAGCAGCTTGGAGGCAGTAGGATCGACTAACTATGGCTACACCTTC. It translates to CASSLEAVGSTNYGYTF.

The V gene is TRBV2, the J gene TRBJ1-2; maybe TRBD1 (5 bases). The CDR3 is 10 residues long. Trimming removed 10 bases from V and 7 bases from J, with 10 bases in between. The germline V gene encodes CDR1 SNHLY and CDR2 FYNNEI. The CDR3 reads CAIPGRGYTF. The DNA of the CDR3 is TGTGCCATCCCGGGACGTGGCTACACCTTC.

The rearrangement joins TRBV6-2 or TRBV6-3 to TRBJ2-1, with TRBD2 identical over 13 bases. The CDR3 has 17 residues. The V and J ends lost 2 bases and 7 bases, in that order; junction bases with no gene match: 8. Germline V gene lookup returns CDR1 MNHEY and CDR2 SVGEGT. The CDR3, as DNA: TGTGCCAGCAGTTACGACCCGGGACTAGCGGGGAGGAATGAGCAGTTCTTC. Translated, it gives CASSYDPGLAGRNEQFF.

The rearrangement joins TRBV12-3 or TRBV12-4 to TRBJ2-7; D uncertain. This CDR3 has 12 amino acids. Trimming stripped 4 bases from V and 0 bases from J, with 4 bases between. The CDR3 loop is CASSSRSYEQYF. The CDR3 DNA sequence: TGTGCCAGCAGTTCACGCTCCTACGAGCAGTACTTC.

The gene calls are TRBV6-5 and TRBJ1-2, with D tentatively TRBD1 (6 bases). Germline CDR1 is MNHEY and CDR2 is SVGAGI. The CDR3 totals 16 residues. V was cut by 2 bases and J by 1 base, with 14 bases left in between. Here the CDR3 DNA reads TGTGCCAGCAGTTACCGAGGGGACAACCTTAACTATGGCTACACCTTC. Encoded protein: CASSYRGDNLNYGYTF.

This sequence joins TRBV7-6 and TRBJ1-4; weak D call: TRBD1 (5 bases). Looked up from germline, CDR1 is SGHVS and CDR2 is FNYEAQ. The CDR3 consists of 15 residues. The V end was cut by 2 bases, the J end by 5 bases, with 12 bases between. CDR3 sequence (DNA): TGTGCCAGCAGCTTAACCGGGACGGTAAATGAAAAACTGTTTTTT. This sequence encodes CASSLTGTVNEKLFF.

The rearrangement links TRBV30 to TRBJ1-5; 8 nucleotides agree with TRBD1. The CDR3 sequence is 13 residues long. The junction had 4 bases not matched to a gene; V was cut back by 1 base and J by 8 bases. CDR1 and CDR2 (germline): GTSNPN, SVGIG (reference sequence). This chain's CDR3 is CAWSDRGLEPQHF. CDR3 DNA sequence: TGTGCCTGGAGTGACAGGGGGTTGGAGCCCCAGCATTTT.

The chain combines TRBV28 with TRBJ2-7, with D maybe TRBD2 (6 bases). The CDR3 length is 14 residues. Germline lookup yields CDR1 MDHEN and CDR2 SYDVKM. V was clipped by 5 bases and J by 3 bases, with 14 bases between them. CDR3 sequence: CASSVTSTGYEQYF. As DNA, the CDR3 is TGTGCCAGCAGTGTCACTAGCACCGGCTACGAGCAGTACTTC.

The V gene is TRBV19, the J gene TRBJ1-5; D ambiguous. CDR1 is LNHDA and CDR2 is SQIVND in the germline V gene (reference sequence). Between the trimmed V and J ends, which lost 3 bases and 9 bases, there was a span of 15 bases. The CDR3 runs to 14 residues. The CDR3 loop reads CASSIPPAPGPQHF. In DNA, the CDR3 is TGTGCCAGTAGTATCCCCCCGGCCCCTGGGCCCCAGCATTTT.

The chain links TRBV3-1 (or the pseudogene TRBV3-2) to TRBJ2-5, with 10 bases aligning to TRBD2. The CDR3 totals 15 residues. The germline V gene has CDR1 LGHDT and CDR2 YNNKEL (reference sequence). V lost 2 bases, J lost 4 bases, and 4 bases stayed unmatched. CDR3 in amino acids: CASSQKRGGLETQYF. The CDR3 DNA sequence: TGTGCCAGCAGCCAAAAGCGGGGGGGCCTAGAGACCCAGTACTTC.

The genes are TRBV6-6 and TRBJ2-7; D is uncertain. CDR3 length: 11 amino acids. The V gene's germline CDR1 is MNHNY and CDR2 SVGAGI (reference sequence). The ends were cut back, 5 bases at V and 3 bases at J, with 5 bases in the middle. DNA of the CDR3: TGTGCCAGCAGTGTAGACTACGAGCAGTACTTC. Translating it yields CASSVDYEQYF.

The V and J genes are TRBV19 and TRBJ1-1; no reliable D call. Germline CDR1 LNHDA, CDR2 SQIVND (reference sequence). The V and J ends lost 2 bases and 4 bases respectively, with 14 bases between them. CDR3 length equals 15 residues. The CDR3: CASSITASRGTEAFF. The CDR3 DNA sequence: TGTGCCAGTAGTATAACGGCGTCGCGGGGCACTGAAGCTTTCTTT.

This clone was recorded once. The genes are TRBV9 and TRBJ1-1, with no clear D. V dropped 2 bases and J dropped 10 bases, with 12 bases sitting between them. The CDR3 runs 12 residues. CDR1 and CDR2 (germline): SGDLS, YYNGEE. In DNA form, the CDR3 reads TGTGCCAGCAGCGTCGGCCGAGAAGGAGCTTTCTTT. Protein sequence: CASSVGREGAFF. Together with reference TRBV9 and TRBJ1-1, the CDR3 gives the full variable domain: DSGVTQTPKHLITATGQRVTLRCSPRSGDLSVYWYQQSLDQGLQFLIQYYNGEERAKGNILERFSAQQFPDLHSELNLSSLELGDSALYFCASSVGREGAFFGQGTRLTVV.

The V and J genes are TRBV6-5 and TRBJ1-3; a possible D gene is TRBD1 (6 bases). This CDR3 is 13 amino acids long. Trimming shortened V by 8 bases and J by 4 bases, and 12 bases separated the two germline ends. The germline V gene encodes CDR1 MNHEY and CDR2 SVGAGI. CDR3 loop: CASAVGGGNTIYF. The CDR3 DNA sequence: TGTGCCAGCGCCGTGGGGGGCGGAAACACCATATATTTT.

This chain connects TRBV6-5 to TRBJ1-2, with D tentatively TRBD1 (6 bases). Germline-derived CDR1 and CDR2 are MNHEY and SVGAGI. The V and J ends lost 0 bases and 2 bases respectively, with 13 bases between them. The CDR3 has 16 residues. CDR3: CASSYSPGQPNYGYTF. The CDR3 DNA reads TGTGCCAGCAGTTACTCACCGGGACAACCAAACTATGGCTACACCTTC.

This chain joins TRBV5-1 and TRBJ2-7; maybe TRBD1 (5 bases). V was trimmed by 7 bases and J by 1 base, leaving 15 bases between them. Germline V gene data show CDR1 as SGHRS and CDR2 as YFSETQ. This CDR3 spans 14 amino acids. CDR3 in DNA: TGCGCCAGCCGGGCCAGGGCGCAGTCCTACGAGCAGTACTTC. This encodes CASRARAQSYEQYF.

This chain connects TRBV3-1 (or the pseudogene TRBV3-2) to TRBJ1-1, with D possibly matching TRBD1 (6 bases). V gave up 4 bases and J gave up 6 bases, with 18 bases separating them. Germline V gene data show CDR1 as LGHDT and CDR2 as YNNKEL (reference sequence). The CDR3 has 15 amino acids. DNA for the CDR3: TGTGCCAGCAGCCCACAGGGAGGCTGGGGCTCTGAAGCTTTCTTT. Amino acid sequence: CASSPQGGWGSEAFF.

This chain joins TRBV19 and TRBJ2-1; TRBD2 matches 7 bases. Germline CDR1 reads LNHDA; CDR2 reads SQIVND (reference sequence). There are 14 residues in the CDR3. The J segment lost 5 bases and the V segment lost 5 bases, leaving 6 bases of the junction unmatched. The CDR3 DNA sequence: TGTGCCAGTAGTCCCAGGCTAGCGGACAATGAGCAGTTCTTC. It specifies CASSPRLADNEQFF.